Described below is a single T cell receptor beta chain sequence and its context. This entry is derived from a study of blood T cell repertoires in COVID-19. Study details: Italy, Spain and the United States were the sources of the convalescent and acute COVID-19 samples. T cells, B-cell-depleted T cells, or PBMCs provided the cDNA or gDNA that served as material.

CDR1 is MNHNY, CDR2 SVGAGI, per germline (reference sequence). The V end was cut by 6 bases, the J end by 5 bases, with 8 bases between. The CDR3 sequence is 12 residues long. In the original processing: Scientists estimated how many nucleated cells there were by amplifying reference gene primers. Clones were read by immunoSEQ multiplex PCR, and TCRdb kept only the in-frame ones, dropping some. V, J and clone size reflect that table, while D and trimming were determined from the DNA. Among about 200,000 clones, roughly 84% were seen once, and the ten largest hold roughly 13%. The rearrangement links TRBV6-6 to TRBJ2-1, with D unclear. What was sequenced was peripheral blood. This receptor was obtained from a human donor in a cohort sampled during active COVID-19. CDR3 DNA sequence: TGTGCCAGCAGCCGACTTAACAATGAGCAGTTCTTC. It codes for CASSRLNNEQFF.